A selection of T cell receptor beta chains follows, all from one sample in a study of regulatory T cells in long-lasting Graves disease. TCRdb re-called the multiplex PCR reads through MiXCR, storing one row per CDR3 protein. Here the sample spans about 400,000 distinct CDR3 sequences, 16% being singletons. This same sample was also part of a study on T cells in Graves' hyperthyroidism and ophthalmopathy.

Here the sequenced sample was peripheral blood mononuclear cells (PBMCs), taken at new diagnosis, from a patient treated with antithyroid drugs. Every receptor here comes from a woman aged 18 to 35 with Graves disease. Both conserved end residues are part of each CDR3. A D gene is named only where the DNA matches it firmly. Part of the rows lack a size; the others show once, few, many or a class for expanded clones.

>TRBJ2-2|TRBD2|TRBV6-1|NA
TGTGCCAGCAGGTCCTACCTAGCGGGGGGGACCACCGGGGAGCTGTTTTTT
CASRSYLAGGTTGELFF
>TRBJ1-6|TRBD1|TRBV5-1|NA
TGCGCCAGCAGCCCCTCGACAGGGGCGGATTCACCCCTCCACTTT
CASSPSTGADSPLHF
>TRBJ2-3|NA|TRBV24-1|many
TGTGCCACCAGTGATTGGTCAGAGCGGACTATTTATTTT
CATSDWSERTIYF
>TRBJ1-2|NA|TRBV5-1|few
TGCGCCAGCAGGAATAGACGGAAAGCTAACTATGGCTACACCTTC
CASRNRRKANYGYTF
>TRBJ1-4|NA|TRBV28|many
TGTGCCAGCAAGTCTGGGGCAGCTAGAAAACTGTTTTTT
CASKSGAARKLFF
>TRBJ2-1|NA|TRBV5-1|many
TGCGCCAGCAGCGTGGTACCTAGTTCCTACAATGAGCAGTTCTTC
CASSVVPSSYNEQFF
>TRBJ2-7|NA|TRBV29-1|many
TGCAGCGCCGGGATTCTTCACTACGAGCAGTACTTC
CSAGILHYEQYF
>TRBJ2-7|NA|TRBV19|NA
TGTGCCAGTAGTATAGACGGCCCCGGCATGGGCTACGAGCAGTACTTC
CASSIDGPGMGYEQYF
>TRBJ2-3|TRBD2|TRBV27|many
TGTGCCAGCAGTCCTGGACTAGCGGGAGGGCCTCGAACAGATACGCAGTATTTT
CASSPGLAGGPRTDTQYF
>TRBJ2-2|NA|TRBV2|NA
TGTGCCAGCAGAGGGACGGTTAACACCGGGGAGCTGTTTTTT
CASRGTVNTGELFF
>TRBJ1-1|TRBD1|TRBV28|NA
TGTGCCAGCAGTATATTCGGGACAGCGAACACTGAAGCTTTCTTT
CASSIFGTANTEAFF
>TRBJ1-6|NA|TRBV19|many
TGTGCCAGTACCGGACACACGAGCTCCTATAATTCACCCCTCCACTTT
CASTGHTSSYNSPLHF
>TRBJ1-1|TRBD1|TRBV7-9|NA
TGTGCCAGCAGCCCTCCACCGACGACAGGGAAGTTGATTGAAGCTTTCTTT
CASSPPPTTGKLIEAFF
>TRBJ2-3|NA|TRBV28|many
TGTGCCAGCAGCCAGCAGGGTCACGCTACGCAGTATTTT
CASSQQGHATQYF
>TRBJ2-6|NA|TRBV6-2/TRBV6-3|NA
TGTGCCAGCAGTTACACCCGCTTCAGGGGGGCCAACGTCCTGACTTTC
CASSYTRFRGANVLTF
>TRBJ2-3|TRBD2|TRBV4-2|few
TGTGCCAGCAGCCAAGAATCGGGGGGGTTCGACACAGATACGCAGTATTTT
CASSQESGGFDTDTQYF
>TRBJ2-7|NA|TRBV3-1|many
TGTGCCAGCAGCCAAGATTTTCCTATTGACAGAACGAGTCCCTACGAGCAGTACTTC
CASSQDFPIDRTSPYEQYF
>TRBJ2-5|NA|TRBV7-8|many
TGTGCCAGCAGCTTAGAGGGCGGCTCGGGAGAGACCCAGTACTTC
CASSLEGGSGETQYF
>TRBJ2-5|TRBD2|TRBV7-2|many
TGTGCCAGCAGCTTAAGCGGGGTGTACCAAGAGACCCAGTACTTC
CASSLSGVYQETQYF
>TRBJ2-3|NA|TRBV3-1|NA
TGTGCCAGCAGCCAAGAGTCGGCCAGCGGAGGGATCACAGATACGCAGTATTTT
CASSQESASGGITDTQYF
>TRBJ1-1|NA|TRBV19|many
TGTGCCAGTCTTACATCGGGTGAAGCTTTCTTT
CASLTSGEAFF
>TRBJ1-1|NA|TRBV2|many
TGTGCCAGCAAAACACTCTCCGAGAACACTGAAGCTTTCTTT
CASKTLSENTEAFF
>TRBJ2-3|TRBD2|TRBV4-1|many
TGCGCCAGCAGCCATGAAGGCTTAACTAGCGGATACACAGATACGCAGTATTTT
CASSHEGLTSGYTDTQYF
>TRBJ2-5|NA|TRBV20-1|few
TGCAGTGCTAGTAGGGGCAGTAGAGAGACCCAGTACTTC
CSASRGSRETQYF
>TRBJ1-4|NA|TRBV5-5|NA
TGTGCCAGCAGCTCCGGGGGGGCTAATGAAAAACTGTTTTTT
CASSSGGANEKLFF
>TRBJ1-1|NA|TRBV20-1|few
TGCAGTGCCCGCGACACTGAAGCTTTCTTT
CSARDTEAFF
>TRBJ2-1|NA|TRBV4-2|NA
TGTGCCAGCAGTCCCCAGGGCTCAGAATACAATGAGCAGTTCTTC
CASSPQGSEYNEQFF
>TRBJ2-7|TRBD2|TRBV11-2|NA
TGTGCCAGCAGCTTAGTAGGACTAGCGGGAGGATCGGCCTACGAGCAGTACTTC
CASSLVGLAGGSAYEQYF
>TRBJ2-7|TRBD1|TRBV10-2|NA
TGCGCCAGCAGTGACTTCGGGACAGGGGTCTACGAGCAGTACTTC
CASSDFGTGVYEQYF
>TRBJ2-2|TRBD1|TRBV9|many
TGTGCCAGCAGCTCGACAGGGGATCCGAACACCGGGGAGCTGTTTTTT
CASSSTGDPNTGELFF
>TRBJ1-6|NA|TRBV19|NA
TGTGCCAGTAGTCCCAGGCCGAAGGATTCACCCCTCCACTTT
CASSPRPKDSPLHF
>TRBJ2-3|NA|TRBV6-2/TRBV6-3|many
TGTGCCAGCATCCCGGGAGGGGGCGCGGCAGATACGCAGTATTTT
CASIPGGGAADTQYF
>TRBJ1-4|NA|TRBV30|NA
TGTGCCTGGAGTCTGGGGAGGGTCGGTGAAAAACTGTTTTTT
CAWSLGRVGEKLFF
>TRBJ2-3|NA|TRBV5-1|many
TGCGCCAGCAGCTTGGGGAGCGTAAGCACAGATACGCAGTATTTT
CASSLGSVSTDTQYF
>TRBJ1-2|TRBD1|TRBV11-2|many
TGTGCCAGCAGCTTAGATGGGCAGGGGGCCTATGGCTACACCTTC
CASSLDGQGAYGYTF